This entry is about one T cell receptor beta chain. Its antigen remains unidentified. These data are taken from a study of T cell responses to AZD1222 COVID-19 vaccine. Study-level results: Sampling that yielded the repertoires occurred only after the peak T cell response.

Assay: immunoSEQ multiplex PCR; the TCRdb copy retains only in-frame clones and omits some. Of about 110,000 clones in the sample, 90% are singletons; the top ten hold approximately 8%. CDR3 length equals 15 residues. The germline V gene has CDR1 LNHDA and CDR2 SQIVND (reference sequence). The ends were cut back, 2 bases at V and 2 bases at J, with 9 bases in the middle. The V gene is TRBV19, the J gene TRBJ2-2, with a possible D match to TRBD1 (6 bases). The specimen comprised peripheral blood, sampled 28 days after the second AZD1222 dose. The TCR originated in an adult who received the AZD1222 COVID-19 vaccine. CDR3 DNA: TGTGCCAGTAGTATACAGGGGACCAACACCGGGGAGCTGTTTTTT. The encoded protein is CASSIQGTNTGELFF.